The 23 T cell receptor beta chains listed next were all sequenced from one sample in a study of siplizumab effects on memory and regulatory T cells. Libraries were prepared by immunoSEQ multiplex PCR; TCRdb keeps only in-frame clonotypes and omits some of them. The repertoire consists of about 3,400 clones, with approximately 50% occurring once and the leading ten covering 4.5% to 5.5%. What these receptors recognize is not known. A 37°C coculture lasting roughly six days was applied to the mixed lymphocyte reaction cells. The source material was CFSE-low (dividing) CD4+ T cells sorted from an allogeneic mixed lymphocyte reaction. The receptors stem from a human donor in good health; the cells came from an allogeneic mixed lymphocyte reaction.

This clone was seen a single time. The gene calls are TRBV7-3 and TRBJ2-2; TRBD2 matches at 10 bases. The CDR3 is 17 amino acids. Looked up from germline, CDR1 is SGHTA and CDR2 is FQGTGA. Trimming removed 2 bases from V and 0 bases from J; junction bases left unmatched: 3. In nucleotides, the CDR3 is TGTGCCAGCAGCTTATTAGCGGGGGGCCCGAACACCGGGGAGCTGTTTTTT. It specifies CASSLLAGGPNTGELFF.

This clone occurred once. The rearrangement joins TRBV5-1 to TRBJ2-7, with D tentatively TRBD1 (6 bases). Germline loops: CDR1 SGHRS, CDR2 YFSETQ. This CDR3 has 14 residues. V shed 3 bases and J shed 3 bases, with 13 bases lying between them. The chain's CDR3 is CASSSGQLIYEQYF. CDR3 in DNA: TGCGCCAGCAGCTCCGGACAGCTTATCTACGAGCAGTACTTC. The full variable domain, with the rest looked up from reference TRBV5-1 and TRBJ2-7, is KAGVTQTPRYLIKTRGQQVTLSCSPISGHRSVSWYQQTPGQGLQFLFEYFSETQRNKGNFPGRFSGRQFSNSRSEMNVSTLELGDSALYLCASSSGQLIYEQYFGPGTRLTVT.

The rearrangement joins TRBV28 to TRBJ1-2; 9 nucleotides align to TRBD1. This CDR3 has 13 amino acids. Looked up from germline, CDR1 is MDHEN and CDR2 is SYDVKM. V lost 6 bases, J lost 6 bases, and 5 bases stayed unmatched. The CDR3 protein is CASRDTGGNGYTF. Written as DNA, the CDR3 is TGTGCCAGCAGAGATACAGGGGGCAATGGCTACACCTTC.

V usage is TRBV6-1 and J usage is TRBJ2-2; a weak D match, TRBD1 (6 bases). The germline V gene has CDR1 MNHNS and CDR2 SASEGT. Trimming took off 7 bases at V and 2 bases at J, with 11 bases between the two ends. The CDR3 is made up of 14 amino acids. The CDR3 nucleotides are TGTGCCAGCAACAGGGATCGAAACACCGGGGAGCTGTTTTTT. Its translation is CASNRDRNTGELFF.

This clone was counted once. This chain joins TRBV2 and TRBJ2-5, with a possible D match to TRBD2 (5 bases). This CDR3 contains 14 residues. CDR1 is SNHLY and CDR2 is FYNNEI in the germline V gene. Deletions cut 8 bases from V and 2 bases from J, with 15 bases between. This CDR3 is CASRRGLAQETQYF. DNA of the CDR3: TGTGCCAGCCGGCGTGGGCTAGCTCAAGAGACCCAGTACTTC.

The chain carries TRBV25-1 and TRBJ2-3; tentatively, D is TRBD1 (6 bases). Germline V gene data show CDR1 as MGHDK and CDR2 as SYGVNS. This CDR3 comprises 17 residues. V dropped 1 base and J dropped 3 bases, with 17 bases sitting between them. The CDR3 region is CASSELGAGDTTDTQYF. CDR3 sequence (DNA): TGTGCCAGCAGTGAATTGGGGGCAGGGGATACGACAGATACGCAGTATTTT.

The chain links TRBV10-3 to TRBJ2-1, with 9 nucleotides matching TRBD1. The V gene end was trimmed by 0 bases and the J gene end by 7 bases; junction bases not matched to a gene: 7. CDR1 and CDR2 from the germline V gene are ENHRY and SYGVKD. The CDR3 totals 16 residues. The CDR3 is CAISESPGTGQNEQFF. The CDR3 DNA reads as TGTGCCATCAGTGAGTCCCCCGGGACAGGGCAAAATGAGCAGTTCTTC.

The chain links TRBV6-6 to TRBJ2-7, with TRBD2 matching over 7 bases. The ends lost 6 bases at V and 0 bases at J; junction bases unmatched: 8. The CDR3 totals 15 residues. Germline loops: CDR1 MNHNY, CDR2 SVGAGI (reference sequence). This CDR3 reads CASSERRTSSYEQYF. Here the CDR3 DNA reads TGTGCCAGCAGCGAGAGAAGGACTAGCTCCTACGAGCAGTACTTC.

The chain is built from TRBV18 and TRBJ1-5; D possibly corresponds to TRBD1 (6 bases). The CDR3 spans 13 residues. The V gene's germline CDR1 is KGHSH and CDR2 LQKENI. The V and J ends lost 6 bases and 4 bases respectively, with 10 bases between them. The CDR3 bases are TGTGCCAGCTCCGGACAGTATAATCAGCCCCAGCATTTT. Protein sequence: CASSGQYNQPQHF.

The CDR3 sequence is CAWSVPDRANSPLHF. The CDR3 nucleotides read TGTGCCTGGAGTGTGCCGGACAGGGCGAATTCACCCCTCCACTTT. The gene calls are TRBV30 and TRBJ1-6; 8 bases are a match to TRBD1. The CDR3 loop spans 15 amino acids. Germline lookup yields CDR1 GTSNPN and CDR2 SVGIG (reference sequence). J gave up 7 bases and V 0 bases, and 5 bases lay outside the gene matches.

V usage is TRBV28 and J usage is TRBJ2-7; D is ambiguous. Deletions cut 5 bases from V and 1 base from J, with 15 bases between. The CDR3 loop spans 15 amino acids. CDR1 MDHEN and CDR2 SYDVKM come from the germline V gene. CDR3 bases: TGTGCCAGCAGTCCCCCAGGTTCATCGTCCTACGAGCAGTACTTC. Encoded protein: CASSPPGSSSYEQYF.

V and J are TRBV7-2 and TRBJ2-2; D ambiguous. Trimming shortened V by 1 base and J by 5 bases, and 8 bases separated the two germline ends. This CDR3 is built from 14 residues. From germline, CDR1 is SGHTA and CDR2 FQGNSA. CDR3 sequence reads: CASSLGVRTGELFF. The CDR3 bases are TGTGCCAGCAGCTTAGGGGTCCGGACCGGGGAGCTGTTTTTT.

This chain uses TRBV14 with TRBJ1-1; no clear D. V lost 0 bases to trimming and J lost 3 bases, with 8 bases between them. CDR3 length equals 14 residues. Germline V lookup: CDR1 SGHDN, CDR2 FVKESK. CDR3 nucleotides: TGTGCCAGCAGCCAAGAAGGTCCGTACACTGAAGCTTTCTTT. This encodes CASSQEGPYTEAFF.

The V call is TRBV5-4, the J call TRBJ2-7; 7 positions agree with TRBD2. This CDR3 region has 13 residues. Germline-derived CDR1 and CDR2 are SGHNT and YYREEE (reference sequence). V lost 3 bases, J lost 3 bases, and 3 bases stayed unmatched. The CDR3 DNA reads TGTGCCAGCAGCTGGGGGGGTGACTACGAGCAGTACTTC. Amino acids: CASSWGGDYEQYF.

The genes are TRBV6-5 and TRBJ1-4; unclear D gene. The V gene lost 7 bases and the J gene lost 0 bases, with 12 bases spanning the gap. The CDR3 consists of 15 residues. CDR1 is MNHEY and CDR2 is SVGAGI in the germline V gene. In nucleotides, the CDR3 is TGTGCCAGCACCAACGGTTGGTCAACTAATGAAAAACTGTTTTTT. This encodes CASTNGWSTNEKLFF.

The V gene is TRBV2, the J gene TRBJ2-7; 8 positions agree with TRBD1. The V segment lost 8 bases and the J segment 3 bases; nucleotides outside the gene matches: 9. Germline assignment: CDR1 SNHLY and CDR2 FYNNEI. The CDR3 covers 14 residues. CDR3 in DNA: TGTGCCAGCCAATCCGGGACAGGAGGCTACGAGCAGTACTTC. Protein product: CASQSGTGGYEQYF.

The chain has TRBV29-1 and TRBJ1-2; D ambiguous. The CDR3 has 14 residues. Germline loops: CDR1 SQVTM, CDR2 ANQGSEA. V was cut by 8 bases and J by 0 bases, with 16 bases left in between. CDR3 sequence (DNA): TGCAGCACAATTGGGATCCTCGCTAACTATGGCTACACCTTC. This gives the protein CSTIGILANYGYTF.

The rearrangement joins TRBV6-5 to TRBJ1-5; D remains ambiguous. Germline V gives CDR1 MNHEY, CDR2 SVGAGI. This CDR3 has 13 residues. V was trimmed by 6 bases and J by 5 bases, leaving 11 bases between them. The CDR3 DNA sequence: TGTGCCAGCAGCGTGGGGTCGGATCAGCCCCAGCATTTT. Its translation: CASSVGSDQPQHF.

Only a few counts were recorded for this clone. The chain recombines TRBV7-2 with TRBJ2-2, with D perhaps matching TRBD1 (5 bases). Germline-derived CDR1 and CDR2 are SGHTA and FQGNSA. This CDR3 region has 16 residues. The V and J ends lost 1 base and 3 bases respectively, with 12 bases between them. CDR3 in amino acids: CASSLDRTGHTGELFF. CDR3 nucleotides: TGTGCCAGCAGCTTAGATCGTACAGGTCACACCGGGGAGCTGTTTTTT.

This clone turned up a few times. The chain carries TRBV7-9 and TRBJ1-2; the D gene is possibly TRBD1 (5 bases). Per germline, CDR1 SEHNR and CDR2 FQNEAQ (reference sequence). The CDR3 extends over 14 amino acids. Trimming pared 0 bases from V and 8 bases from J, leaving 13 bases between. Here the CDR3 DNA reads TGTGCCAGCAGCTTAGCAGGGGTACTCGTGGGCTACACCTTC. Translating gives CASSLAGVLVGYTF.

This chain connects TRBV12-5 to TRBJ1-4; no clear D. V lost 2 bases, J lost 11 bases, and 12 bases lay in between. Germline V gene lookup returns CDR1 LGHNT and CDR2 FRNRAP. This CDR3 contains 13 residues. CDR3 residues: CASGLPITPKLFF. CDR3 DNA: TGTGCTAGTGGTTTGCCCATCACCCCGAAACTGTTTTTT.

This clone was counted between two and nine times. This chain joins TRBV5-3 and TRBJ2-7; weak D call: TRBD2 (7 bases). TRBV5-3 is assigned to the ORF class and has an uncertain function. This CDR3 spans 13 amino acids. Trimming stripped 4 bases from V and 5 bases from J, with 13 bases between. DNA of the CDR3: TGTGCCAGAAGCCCCGGGGGGCGGGACGAGCAGTACTTC. Its protein product is CARSPGGRDEQYF.

The chain has TRBV5-6 and TRBJ1-2, with unresolved D. V was pared by 3 bases and J by 5 bases, with 8 bases between. This CDR3 region has 12 residues. Germline V gene data show CDR1 as SGHDT and CDR2 as YYEEEE. The CDR3 here is CASSSDWYGYTF. CDR3 DNA sequence: TGTGCCAGCAGCTCAGATTGGTATGGCTACACCTTC. Supplemented by reference TRBV5-6 and TRBJ1-2, the full variable domain reads DAGVTQSPTHLIKTRGQQVTLRCSPKSGHDTVSWYQQALGQGPQFIFQYYEEEERQRGNFPDRFSGHQFPNYSSELNVNALLLGDSALYLCASSSDWYGYTFGSGTRLTVV.